A single sample is the source of the 8 T cell receptor beta chains below, sequenced in a study of blood T cell repertoires in COVID-19. Produced via immunoSEQ multiplex PCR; TCRdb's table is partial and in-frame only. The sample lists about 120,000 clones; approximately 81% were seen once. Sequenced material: peripheral blood. The receptor source for this set is a man in his 60s with acute or convalescent COVID-19.

The chain links TRBV2 to TRBJ2-7; 13 bases line up with TRBD2. The CDR3 runs to 16 residues. V lost 4 bases to trimming and J lost 2 bases; unmatched junction nucleotides: 5. From germline, CDR1 is SNHLY and CDR2 FYNNEI. The CDR3: CASSVGLAGAAYEQYF. Written as DNA, the CDR3 is TGTGCCAGCAGTGTAGGACTAGCGGGAGCGGCCTACGAGCAGTACTTC. Filled out from reference TRBV2 and TRBJ2-7, the complete variable domain reads EPEVTQTPSHQVTQMGQEVILRCVPISNHLYFYWYRQILGQKVEFLVSFYNNEISEKSEIFDDQFSVERPDGSNFTLKIRSTKLEDSAMYFCASSVGLAGAAYEQYFGPGTRLTVT.

Note on this clone: In the same sample, other DNA sequences code for this CDR3. The V gene is TRBV28, the J gene TRBJ2-7, with D tentatively TRBD1 (5 bases). The germline V gene has CDR1 MDHEN and CDR2 SYDVKM. The CDR3 runs to 14 residues. Trimming left V 0 bases short and J 6 bases short, with 12 bases between. In nucleotides, the CDR3 is TGTGCCAGCAGTTTATGTCGCCAGGGTTGCGAGCAGTACTTC. Amino acid sequence: CASSLCRQGCEQYF. Looking up the rest from reference TRBV28 and TRBJ2-7 gives the full variable domain: DVKVTQSSRYLVKRTGEKVFLECVQDMDHENMFWYRQDPGLGLRLIYFSYDVKMKEKGDIPEGYSVSREKKERFSLILESASTNQTSMYLCASSLCRQGCEQYFGPGTRLTVT.

This chain joins TRBV5-1 and TRBJ2-1, with 7 positions matching TRBD2. The CDR3 is made up of 17 amino acids. V lost 2 bases, J lost 10 bases, and 18 bases stayed unmatched. CDR1 SGHRS and CDR2 YFSETQ come from the germline V gene. The CDR3 loop reads CASSLMGGRALMGEQFF. The CDR3 coding sequence is TGCGCCAGCAGCTTAATGGGTGGGAGGGCTCTGATGGGGGAGCAGTTCTTC.

This chain links TRBV19 with TRBJ2-5; D is possibly TRBD1 (5 bases). V dropped 5 bases and J dropped 7 bases, with 11 bases sitting between them. Germline CDR1 reads LNHDA; CDR2 reads SQIVND (reference sequence). The CDR3 has 12 amino acids. CDR3 DNA sequence: TGTGCCAGTAGTGCCGCTACAGGGACCCAGTACTTC. Translated, it gives CASSAATGTQYF.

The chain is built from TRBV28 and TRBJ2-7, with TRBD1 identical over 8 bases. The CDR3 extends over 15 amino acids. Germline V CDR1 and CDR2: MDHEN, SYDVKM. Losses at the gene ends were 2 bases for V and 5 bases for J; bases not matched to a gene: 8. The CDR3 loop reads CASSLVGQGAHEQYF. The CDR3 DNA reads TGTGCCAGCAGTTTAGTCGGGCAGGGGGCCCACGAGCAGTACTTC. Full variable domain (outside the CDR3, taken from reference TRBV28 and TRBJ2-7): DVKVTQSSRYLVKRTGEKVFLECVQDMDHENMFWYRQDPGLGLRLIYFSYDVKMKEKGDIPEGYSVSREKKERFSLILESASTNQTSMYLCASSLVGQGAHEQYFGPGTRLTVT.

This clone has just one count. This chain connects TRBV6-5 to TRBJ1-1; 12 nucleotides match TRBD1. The CDR3 sequence is 13 residues long. Germline-derived CDR1 and CDR2 are MNHEY and SVGAGI. Trimming took 7 bases from V and 11 from J; bases not matched to a gene: 8. The CDR3: CASNPGTGGEAFF. The CDR3 coding sequence is TGTGCCAGCAATCCCGGGACAGGGGGCGAGGCTTTCTTT.

This clone showed up just once. V and J are TRBV5-5 and TRBJ2-3, with 8 bases that match TRBD2. Germline CDR1 and CDR2: SGHKS and YYEKEE (reference sequence). CDR3 length equals 16 residues. J gave up 5 bases and V 0 bases, and 8 bases lay outside the gene matches. Here the CDR3 reads CASSLGNSGNIDTQYF. Here the CDR3 DNA reads TGTGCCAGCAGCTTGGGCAATAGCGGGAATATAGATACGCAGTATTTT.

In this sample, this clone turned up a few times. V and J are TRBV5-1 and TRBJ1-5; TRBD1 matches 10 bases. The ends lost 7 bases at V and 7 bases at J; junction bases unmatched: 8. The CDR3 totals 14 residues. Per the germline V gene, CDR1 is SGHRS and CDR2 is YFSETQ. CDR3 DNA sequence: TGCGCCAGCGCGCCGGGACAGGGGTTCCAGCCCCAGCATTTT. Its translation is CASAPGQGFQPQHF.